These 4 T cell receptor beta chains were sequenced from one sample in a study of shared clonotypes between healthy human individuals. Cells designated naive CD8 were CD45RO-negative and were positively selected for CCR7, with terminally differentiated effector memory CD45RA+ cells excluded. Some clones are missing from TCRdb's copy, which holds only in-frame ones; the method was immunoSEQ multiplex PCR. The table has approximately 600,000 clones, 90% to 95% seen once; the top ten hold around 0.11%. Sequencing was done on a sample of naive CD8+ T cells sorted from blood. The receptors here all came from a woman aged 30 to 39 in good health.

This clone was seen just once. This chain connects TRBV7-9 to TRBJ1-2, with 8 bases that match TRBD1. The CDR3 consists of 19 residues. J gave up 0 bases and V 5 bases, and 17 bases lay outside the gene matches. CDR1 and CDR2 from the germline V gene are SEHNR and FQNEAQ (reference sequence). The CDR3 loop reads CASSPGQGGASYPNYGYTF. CDR3 in DNA: TGTGCCAGCAGCCCCGGACAGGGTGGGGCATCCTACCCTAACTATGGCTACACCTTC.

V and J are TRBV5-8 and TRBJ2-3; 10 nucleotides line up with TRBD2. The J segment lost 4 bases and the V segment lost 1 base, leaving 6 bases of the junction unmatched. Germline V lookup: CDR1 SGHTS, CDR2 YDEGEE. The length of the CDR3 is 16 residues. The CDR3 DNA follows: TGTGCCAGCAGCTTGTTTTGGCTAGCGGGAGCAGATACGCAGTATTTT. Its translation: CASSLFWLAGADTQYF.

This clone was counted a single time. The chain employs TRBV15 and TRBJ2-1; 9 bases agree with TRBD2. The CDR3 sequence is 16 residues long. V lost 0 bases, J lost 7 bases, and 7 bases stayed unmatched. Per the germline V gene, CDR1 is LNHNV and CDR2 is YYDKDF (reference sequence). CDR3: CATSRDLVAGVNEQFF. CDR3 nucleotides: TGTGCCACCAGCAGAGATCTGGTAGCGGGAGTGAATGAGCAGTTCTTC.

This chain joins TRBV11-1 and TRBJ2-5; D may be TRBD2 (6 bases). Germline CDR1 reads SGHAT; CDR2 reads FQDESV (reference sequence). With 5 bases removed from V and 1 base from J, the gap between germline ends came to 11 bases. This CDR3 has 14 residues. In DNA form, the CDR3 reads TGTGCCAGCAGCCCAAGGGACTTCCAAGAGACCCAGTACTTC. Residues: CASSPRDFQETQYF.